The clone carrying this T cell receptor (beta chain) was recorded at least ten times. The sample originates from a study of regulatory T cells in long-lasting Graves disease. The time point was: newly diagnosed GD, antithyroid drugs for less than 3 months. RNA isolated from PBMCs was used to make the TCR library. With iRepertoire HTBI primers and Arm-PCR of CDR3 regions, TCR beta libraries were built. Each CDR3 protein gets one entry after TCRdb re-called the multiplex PCR reads with MiXCR. Of about 430,000 distinct CDR3 sequences listed, approximately 15% were seen once; the top ten hold around 7.6%. Germline CDR1 is SNHLY and CDR2 is FYNNEI. The length of the CDR3 is 16 residues. V dropped 6 bases and J dropped 4 bases, with 19 bases sitting between them. In addition, the sample was reused for a study of T cells in Graves' hyperthyroidism and ophthalmopathy. That report adds: Hyperthyroidism was newly diagnosed in patients aged 18 to 65 (duration under 2 months).

This sample comprised peripheral blood mononuclear cells (PBMCs), obtained at new diagnosis, from a patient treated with antithyroid drugs. This chain uses TRBV2 with TRBJ2-1; D could derive from TRBD1 or TRBD2 (5 bases each). The receptor was isolated from a woman in her thirties or forties with Graves disease. This CDR3 is CASSPWGSRRYNEQFF. DNA for the CDR3: TGTGCCAGCAGCCCCTGGGGGAGCCGAAGGTACAATGAGCAGTTCTTC.